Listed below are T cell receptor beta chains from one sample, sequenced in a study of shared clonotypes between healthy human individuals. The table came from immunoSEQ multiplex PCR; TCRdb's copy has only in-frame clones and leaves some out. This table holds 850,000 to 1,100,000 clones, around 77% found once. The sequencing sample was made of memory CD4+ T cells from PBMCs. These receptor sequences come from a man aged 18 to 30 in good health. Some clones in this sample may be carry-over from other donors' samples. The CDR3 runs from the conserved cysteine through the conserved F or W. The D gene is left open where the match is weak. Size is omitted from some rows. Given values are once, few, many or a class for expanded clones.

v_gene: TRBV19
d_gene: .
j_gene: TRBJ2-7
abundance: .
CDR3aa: CASSSPRGYEQYF
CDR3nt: TGTGCCAGTAGTAGTCCGCGGGGTTACGAGCAGTACTTC

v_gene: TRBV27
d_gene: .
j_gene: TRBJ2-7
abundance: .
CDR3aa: CASRSAGAGEYEQYF
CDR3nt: TGTGCCAGCCGGTCTGCCGGGGCAGGGGAATACGAGCAGTACTTC

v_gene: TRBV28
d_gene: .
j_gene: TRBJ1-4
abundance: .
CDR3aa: CASGAAQRKLFF
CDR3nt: TGTGCCAGCGGGGCCGCGCAGAGAAAACTGTTTTTT

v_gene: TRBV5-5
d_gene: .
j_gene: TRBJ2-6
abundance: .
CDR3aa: CASSLVGSSGANVLTF
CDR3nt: TGTGCCAGCAGCTTGGTGGGAAGCTCTGGGGCCAACGTCCTGACTTTC

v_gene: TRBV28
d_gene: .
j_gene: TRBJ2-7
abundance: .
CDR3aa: CASSTTGITYEQYF
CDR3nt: TGTGCCAGCAGTACGACAGGTATCACCTACGAGCAGTACTTC

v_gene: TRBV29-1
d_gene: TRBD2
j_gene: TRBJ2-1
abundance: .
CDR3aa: CSVVGGSGYNEQFF
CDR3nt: TGCAGCGTTGTCGGCGGGAGCGGTTACAATGAGCAGTTCTTC

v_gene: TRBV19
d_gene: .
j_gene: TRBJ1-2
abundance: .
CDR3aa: CASSIRQTPNYGYTF
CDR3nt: TGTGCCAGTAGTATACGACAGACTCCCAACTATGGCTACACCTTC

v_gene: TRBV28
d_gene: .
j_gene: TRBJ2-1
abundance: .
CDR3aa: CASSLAQPPHEQFF
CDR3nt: TGTGCCAGCAGTTTAGCCCAACCACCCCATGAGCAGTTCTTC

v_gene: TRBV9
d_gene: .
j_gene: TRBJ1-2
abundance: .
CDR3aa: CASSSTGIGYGYTF
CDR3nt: TGTGCCAGCAGCTCCACGGGGATCGGGTATGGCTACACCTTC

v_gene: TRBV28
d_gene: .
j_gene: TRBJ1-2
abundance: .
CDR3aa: CASSLWGKEKNYGYTF
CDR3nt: TGTGCCAGCAGTTTATGGGGGAAGGAGAAGAACTATGGCTACACCTTC

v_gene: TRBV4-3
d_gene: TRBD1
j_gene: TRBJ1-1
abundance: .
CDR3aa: CASSHFGQGAEAFF
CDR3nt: TGCGCCAGCAGCCACTTTGGACAGGGGGCTGAAGCTTTCTTT

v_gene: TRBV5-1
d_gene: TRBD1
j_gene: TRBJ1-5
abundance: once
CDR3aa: CASSWVTGGGQPQHF
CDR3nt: TGCGCCAGCAGCTGGGTGACAGGGGGCGGTCAGCCCCAGCATTTT

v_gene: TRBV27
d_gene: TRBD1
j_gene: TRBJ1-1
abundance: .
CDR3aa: CASSLVQGALAFF
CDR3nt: TGTGCCAGCAGTTTAGTGCAGGGGGCCTTGGCTTTCTTT

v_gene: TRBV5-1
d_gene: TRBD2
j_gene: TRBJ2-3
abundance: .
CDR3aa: CASSGAGETGDTQYF
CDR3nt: TGCGCCAGCAGCGGAGCGGGAGAGACCGGAGATACGCAGTATTTT

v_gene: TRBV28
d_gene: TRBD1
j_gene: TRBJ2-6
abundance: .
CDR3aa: CASNRGSSGANVLTF
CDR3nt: TGTGCCAGCAACAGGGGGAGCTCTGGGGCCAACGTCCTGACTTTC

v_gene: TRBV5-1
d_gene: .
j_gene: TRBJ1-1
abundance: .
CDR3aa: CASSPQGMNTEAFF
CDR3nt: TGCGCCAGCAGCCCTCAGGGAATGAACACTGAAGCTTTCTTT

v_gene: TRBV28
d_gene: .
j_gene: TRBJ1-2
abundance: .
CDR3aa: CASSLIGVYHGYTF
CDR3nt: TGTGCCAGCAGTTTGATCGGCGTCTACCACGGCTACACCTTC

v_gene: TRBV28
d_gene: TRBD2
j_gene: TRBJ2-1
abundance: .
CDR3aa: CASSPVGSGKTYNEQFF
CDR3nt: TGTGCCAGCAGCCCCGTCGGTAGCGGGAAGACCTACAATGAGCAGTTCTTC

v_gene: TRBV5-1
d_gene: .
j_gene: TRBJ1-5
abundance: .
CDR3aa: CASSLDFSNQPQHF
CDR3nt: TGCGCCAGCAGCTTGGATTTTAGCAATCAGCCCCAGCATTTT

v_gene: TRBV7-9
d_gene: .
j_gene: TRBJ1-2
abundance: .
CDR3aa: CASSSGTGHGYTF
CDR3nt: TGTGCCAGCAGCTCCGGGACGGGTCATGGCTACACCTTC

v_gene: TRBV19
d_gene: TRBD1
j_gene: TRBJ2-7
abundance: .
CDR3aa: CASSSTGSIWTYEQYF
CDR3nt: TGTGCCAGTAGTTCGACAGGGTCTATTTGGACCTACGAGCAGTACTTC

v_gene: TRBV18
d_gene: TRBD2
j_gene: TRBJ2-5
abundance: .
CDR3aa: CASSPGSQREVETQYF
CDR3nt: TGTGCCAGCTCACCCGGATCCCAGCGGGAGGTGGAGACCCAGTACTTC

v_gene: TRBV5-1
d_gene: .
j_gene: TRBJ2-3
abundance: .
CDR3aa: CASSLRSSGERTDTQYF
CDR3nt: TGCGCCAGCAGCTTACGGTCCAGCGGTGAACGCACAGATACGCAGTATTTT

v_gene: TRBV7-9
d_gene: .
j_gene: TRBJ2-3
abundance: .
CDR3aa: CASSLVVGSDTQYF
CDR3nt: TGTGCCAGCAGCTTAGTTGTGGGGTCAGATACGCAGTATTTT

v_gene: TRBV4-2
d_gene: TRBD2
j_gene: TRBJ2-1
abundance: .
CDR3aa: CASRSGRYNEQFF
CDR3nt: TGTGCCAGTAGAAGCGGGAGATACAATGAGCAGTTCTTC

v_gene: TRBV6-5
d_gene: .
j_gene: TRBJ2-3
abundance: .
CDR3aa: CASRLKPGADTQYF
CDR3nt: TGTGCCAGCAGACTAAAGCCGGGGGCAGATACGCAGTATTTT

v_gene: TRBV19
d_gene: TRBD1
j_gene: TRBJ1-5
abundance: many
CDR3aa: CAGGKKGATNQPQHF
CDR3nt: TGTGCCGGAGGAAAAAAGGGGGCAACTAATCAGCCCCAGCATTTT

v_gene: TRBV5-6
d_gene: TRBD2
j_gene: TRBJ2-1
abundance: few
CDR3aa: CASSLGLAAYNEQFF
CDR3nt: TGTGCCAGCAGCCTTGGACTAGCGGCCTACAATGAGCAGTTCTTC

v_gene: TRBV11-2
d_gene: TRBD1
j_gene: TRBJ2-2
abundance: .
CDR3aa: CASSYGTGHTGELFF
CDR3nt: TGTGCCAGCAGCTACGGGACAGGGCACACCGGGGAGCTGTTTTTT

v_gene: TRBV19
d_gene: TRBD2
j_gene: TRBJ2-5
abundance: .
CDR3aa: CASSPRESGGETQYF
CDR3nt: TGTGCCAGTAGCCCTCGTGAGAGCGGGGGAGAGACCCAGTACTTC

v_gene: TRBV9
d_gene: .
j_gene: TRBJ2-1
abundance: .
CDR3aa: CASSGYGELYNEQFF
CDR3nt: TGTGCCAGCAGCGGATATGGGGAACTCTACAATGAGCAGTTCTTC

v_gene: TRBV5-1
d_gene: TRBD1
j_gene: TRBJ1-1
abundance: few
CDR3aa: CASSRETGGDRAFF
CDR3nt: TGCGCCAGCAGCCGGGAGACAGGGGGCGACAGGGCTTTCTTT

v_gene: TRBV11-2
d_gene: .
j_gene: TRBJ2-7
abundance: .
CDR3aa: CASSLELSEQYF
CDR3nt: TGTGCCAGCAGCTTAGAACTCTCCGAGCAGTACTTC

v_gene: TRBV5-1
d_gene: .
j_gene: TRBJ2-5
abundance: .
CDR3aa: CASSIEGETQYF
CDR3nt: TGCGCCAGCAGTATTGAGGGGGAGACCCAGTACTTC

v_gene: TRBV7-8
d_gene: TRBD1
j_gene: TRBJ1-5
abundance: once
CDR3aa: CASSFRGYERNQPQHF
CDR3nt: TGTGCCAGCAGCTTCAGGGGGTACGAACGCAATCAGCCCCAGCATTTT

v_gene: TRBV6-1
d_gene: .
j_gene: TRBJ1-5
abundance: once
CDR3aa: CATQEFYSNQPQHF
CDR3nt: TGTGCCACCCAAGAGTTTTATAGCAATCAGCCCCAGCATTTT

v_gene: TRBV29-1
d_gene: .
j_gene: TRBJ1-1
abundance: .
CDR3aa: CSVAHRTNTEAFF
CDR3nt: TGCAGCGTTGCGCACAGGACAAACACTGAAGCTTTCTTT

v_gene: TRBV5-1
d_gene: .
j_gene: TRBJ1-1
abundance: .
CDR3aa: CASTDQAGVMNTEAFF
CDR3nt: TGCGCCAGCACCGACCAGGCAGGGGTTATGAACACTGAAGCTTTCTTT

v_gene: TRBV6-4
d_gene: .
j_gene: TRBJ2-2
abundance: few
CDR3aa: CASSDGTNTGELFF
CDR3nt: TGTGCCAGCAGTGACGGGACAAACACCGGGGAGCTGTTTTTT

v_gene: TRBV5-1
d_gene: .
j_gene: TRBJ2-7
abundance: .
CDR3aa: CASSLEGSSGEQYF
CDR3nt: TGCGCCAGCAGCTTGGAAGGTAGCTCGGGCGAGCAGTACTTC

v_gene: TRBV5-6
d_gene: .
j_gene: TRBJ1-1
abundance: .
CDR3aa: CASSLVGGLRNTEAFF
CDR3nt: TGTGCCAGCAGCTTGGTAGGGGGGTTGCGGAACACTGAAGCTTTCTTT

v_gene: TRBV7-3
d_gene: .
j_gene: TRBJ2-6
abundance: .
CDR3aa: CASSSTGGVGANVLTF
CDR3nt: TGTGCCAGCAGCTCCACCGGCGGGGTTGGGGCCAACGTCCTGACTTTC

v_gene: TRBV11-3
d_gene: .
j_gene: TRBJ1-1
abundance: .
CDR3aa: CASSSRLSTEAFF
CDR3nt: TGTGCCAGCAGCTCCCGTCTTAGCACTGAAGCTTTCTTT

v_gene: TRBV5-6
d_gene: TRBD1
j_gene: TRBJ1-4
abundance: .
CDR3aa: CASSLVGSGGNEKLFF
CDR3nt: TGTGCCAGCAGCTTGGTAGGGTCAGGGGGGAATGAAAAACTGTTTTTT

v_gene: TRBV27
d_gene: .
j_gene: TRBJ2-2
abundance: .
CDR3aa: CASSLGTNTGELFF
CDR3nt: TGTGCCAGCAGTCTAGGGACAAACACCGGGGAGCTGTTTTTT

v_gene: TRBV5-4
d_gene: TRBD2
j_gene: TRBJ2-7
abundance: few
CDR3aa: CASRPSLSGSFYEQYF
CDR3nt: TGTGCCAGCAGGCCCTCCTTGAGCGGGAGTTTCTACGAGCAGTACTTC

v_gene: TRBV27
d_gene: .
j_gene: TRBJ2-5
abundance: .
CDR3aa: CASSLMGGTSETQYF
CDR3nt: TGTGCCAGCAGTTTAATGGGGGGTACTAGCGAGACCCAGTACTTC

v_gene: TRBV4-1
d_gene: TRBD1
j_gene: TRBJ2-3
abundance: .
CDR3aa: CASSQEGQFTDTQYF
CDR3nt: TGCGCCAGCAGCCAAGAGGGACAGTTCACAGATACGCAGTATTTT

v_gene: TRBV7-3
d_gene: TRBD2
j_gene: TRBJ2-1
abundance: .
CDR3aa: CASSLSGLAEHNEQFF
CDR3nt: TGTGCCAGCAGCTTGTCGGGACTAGCGGAGCACAATGAGCAGTTCTTC

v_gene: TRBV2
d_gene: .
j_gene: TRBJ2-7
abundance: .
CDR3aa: CASRGWGFYEQYF
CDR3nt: TGTGCCAGCAGGGGATGGGGATTCTACGAGCAGTACTTC

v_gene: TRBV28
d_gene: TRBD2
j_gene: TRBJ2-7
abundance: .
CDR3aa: CASSPHPGLAGTYEQYF
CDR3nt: TGTGCCAGCAGTCCGCACCCGGGACTAGCGGGAACCTACGAGCAGTACTTC

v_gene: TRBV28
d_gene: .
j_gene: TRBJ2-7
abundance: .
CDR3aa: CASSSRGRENSYERGF
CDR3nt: TGTGCCAGCAGTTCCAGGGGCCGGGAGAATTCCTACGAGCGGGGTTTC

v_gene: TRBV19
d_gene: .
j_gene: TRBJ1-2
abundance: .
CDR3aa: CASSARRTPDGYTF
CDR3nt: TGTGCCAGTAGTGCCCGAAGGACCCCGGATGGCTACACCTTC

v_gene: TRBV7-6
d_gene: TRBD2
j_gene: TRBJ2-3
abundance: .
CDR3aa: CASSFLAASTDTQYF
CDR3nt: TGTGCCAGCAGCTTCCTAGCGGCTAGCACAGATACGCAGTATTTT

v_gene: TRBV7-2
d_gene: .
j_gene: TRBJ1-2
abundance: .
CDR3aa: CASSLVQGDYGYTF
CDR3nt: TGTGCCAGCAGCTTAGTCCAGGGTGACTATGGCTACACCTTC

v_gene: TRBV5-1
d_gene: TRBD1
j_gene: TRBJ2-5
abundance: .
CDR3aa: CASSLTTGTGSETQYF
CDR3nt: TGCGCCAGCAGCTTAACGACAGGGACGGGGAGTGAGACCCAGTACTTC

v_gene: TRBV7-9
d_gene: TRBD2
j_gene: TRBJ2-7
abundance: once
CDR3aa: CASSLARASGEQYF
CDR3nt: TGTGCCAGCAGCTTAGCGCGGGCTAGCGGCGAGCAGTACTTC

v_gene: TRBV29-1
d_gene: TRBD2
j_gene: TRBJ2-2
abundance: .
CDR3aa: CSVEPASGRTGELFF
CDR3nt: TGCAGCGTTGAGCCGGCTAGCGGGAGGACCGGGGAGCTGTTTTTT

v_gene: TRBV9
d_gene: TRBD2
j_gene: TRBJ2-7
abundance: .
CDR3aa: CASSIGGTSGEQYF
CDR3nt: TGTGCCAGCAGCATAGGCGGGACTAGCGGCGAGCAGTACTTC